The rows below give T cell receptor beta chains drawn from one sample of a study of blood T cell repertoires in COVID-19. The assay was immunoSEQ multiplex PCR, and TCRdb's table has in-frame clones only and misses some. The table shows around 190,000 clones, with about 88% occurring only once. Sequencing used peripheral blood. Receptors originate from a man in his forties or fifties with COVID-19, enrolled during active disease. Both conserved end residues are part of each CDR3. The D gene is left open where the match is weak. Clone sizes are given selectively: once, few, many, or a class where the clone is expanded.

>.|TRBJ1-1|.|TRBV9
TGTGCCAGCAGCGTGTCGGGGAACACTGAAGCTTTCTTT
CASSVSGNTEAFF
>TRBD2|TRBJ2-2|once|TRBV5-1
TGCGCCAGCAGCTTACTAGCGGGAGTAGGTAGCGGGGAGCTGTTTTTT
CASSLLAGVGSGELFF
>.|TRBJ2-7|.|TRBV2
TGTGCCAGCAAAGGGGGACCTCCTGGGGAGCAGTACTTC
CASKGGPPGEQYF
>.|TRBJ2-3|once|TRBV6-5
TGTGCCAGCAGTAAACCGGGAACCAGGCCAGATACGCAGTATTTT
CASSKPGTRPDTQYF
>.|TRBJ2-7|.|TRBV28
TGTGCCAGCAGTTTAGGGTCACAGAGCTCCTACGAGCAGTACTTC
CASSLGSQSSYEQYF
>.|TRBJ1-2|.|TRBV19
TGTGCCAGTAGTATTCAGGGAGGAAGAATTGAATGGGACTATGGCTACACCTTC
CASSIQGGRIEWDYGYTF
>TRBD2|TRBJ2-7|.|TRBV9
TGTGCCAGCAGCGAGGTGGGCGGGAGCGAGCAGTACTTC
CASSEVGGSEQYF
>.|TRBJ1-1|.|TRBV27
TGTGCCAGCACCCCAACTCGGGGAATAGGTGCTGAAGCTTTCTTT
CASTPTRGIGAEAFF
>.|TRBJ1-1|.|TRBV5-6
TGTGCCAGCAGCCCCGGAGGGACTGAAGCTTTCTTT
CASSPGGTEAFF
>.|TRBJ1-2|.|TRBV5-1
TGCGCCAGCAGCCATAATTACCGGGACAAACAAAACTATGGCTACACCTTC
CASSHNYRDKQNYGYTF
>.|TRBJ2-1|.|TRBV9
TGTGCCAGCAGCGGAGGCGGTGCACCAAGGAATGAGCAGTTCTTC
CASSGGGAPRNEQFF
>TRBD1|TRBJ2-1|once|TRBV7-2
TGTGCCAGCAGCACCGGACAGGGCAGGGGTGAGCAGTTCTTC
CASSTGQGRGEQFF
>TRBD1|TRBJ1-5|.|TRBV12-3/TRBV12-4
TGTGCCAGCAGTCCCGACAGGGATCAGCCCCAGCATTTT
CASSPDRDQPQHF
>.|TRBJ1-6|.|TRBV7-9
TGTGCCAGCAGCTTAGATTCGAGCGGAATCGGTCCCCTCCACTTT
CASSLDSSGIGPLHF
>TRBD2|TRBJ2-1|.|TRBV19
TGTGCCACCAATTGCACTAGCGCCATGTGCTCCTACAATGAGCAGTTCTTC
CATNCTSAMCSYNEQFF
>TRBD1|TRBJ2-7|.|TRBV27
TGTGCCAGCAGGGGACAGGGGACAACCCCCTACGAGCAGTACTTC
CASRGQGTTPYEQYF
>.|TRBJ2-4|.|TRBV4-3
TGCGCCAGCAGCCAAGATGGCCACGGGACAACCCTAGCCAAAAACATTCAGTACTTC
CASSQDGHGTTLAKNIQYF
>.|TRBJ2-1|.|TRBV5-1
TGCGCCAGCAGGGGGGACGGGAGCTCCTACAATAAGCAGTTCTTC
CASRGDGSSYNKQFF
>TRBD1|TRBJ1-2|.|TRBV2
TGTGCCAGTCTCCGGGACAGGGGTTCTTATGGCTACACCTTC
CASLRDRGSYGYTF
>TRBD2|TRBJ2-1|.|TRBV24-1
TGTGCCACCAGTGACACCTGGACTAGCGGTTCCTACAATGAGCAGTTCTTC
CATSDTWTSGSYNEQFF
>TRBD1|TRBJ1-6|.|TRBV7-9
TGTGCCAGCAGCTTACAGGGGGTTAGTTCACCCCTCCACTTT
CASSLQGVSSPLHF
>TRBD1|TRBJ2-7|once|TRBV2
TGTGCCAGCAGCAACCGGGACAGCTCCTACGAGCAGTACTTC
CASSNRDSSYEQYF
>.|TRBJ2-7|.|TRBV5-5
TGTGCCAGCAGCCCCATCACGGGAGCTCGGTACGAGCAGTACTTC
CASSPITGARYEQYF
>TRBD1|TRBJ1-6|.|TRBV5-1
TGTGCCAGCAGCTTGGGGGGACAGGGACGATCACCCCTCCACTTT
CASSLGGQGRSPLHF
>.|TRBJ2-2|once|TRBV5-6
TGTGCCAGCAGCTTGGACCCCTCGGGGTGGCAGGAGCTGTTTTTT
CASSLDPSGWQELFF
>TRBD2|TRBJ2-7|.|TRBV6-6
TGTGCCAGCAGCCCCCGGGGGGGGAACTACGAGCAGTACTTC
CASSPRGGNYEQYF
>.|TRBJ1-1|.|TRBV5-4
TGTGCCGGTGGAGGCCTGAACACTGAAGCTTTCTTT
CAGGGLNTEAFF
>.|TRBJ2-3|.|TRBV9
TGTGCCAGCAGCGTAGCTCCCCCACATCTGGGACTTCGGGTGGATACGCAGTATTTT
CASSVAPPHLGLRVDTQYF
>TRBD1|TRBJ1-5|.|TRBV6-5
TGTGCCAGCAGTCAAACAGGGGGCGACAATCAGCCCCAGCATTTT
CASSQTGGDNQPQHF
>TRBD2|TRBJ2-3|.|TRBV27
TGTGCCAGCAGTTTCGGGCGGGAGTGGGTAGATACGCAGTATTTT
CASSFGREWVDTQYF
>.|TRBJ2-5|few|TRBV5-8
TGTGCCAGCAGCTACAGGGTCGGGGAGACCCAGTACTTC
CASSYRVGETQYF
>TRBD2|TRBJ2-1|.|TRBV15
TGTGCCACCAGCAGAGGCGGGAGCGGGAACGATGAGCAGTTCTTC
CATSRGGSGNDEQFF
>TRBD1|TRBJ1-2|.|TRBV7-9
TGTGCCAGCAGGCAGACAGGGTTGGACTATGGCTACACCTTC
CASRQTGLDYGYTF
>TRBD1|TRBJ1-3|.|TRBV2
TGTGCCAGCAGTTCGACAGGGAGTGGAAACACCATATATTTT
CASSSTGSGNTIYF
>TRBD1|TRBJ1-2|.|TRBV24-1
TGTGCCACCAGTGATGAACAGGGGGCGCCGGATGGCTACACCTTC
CATSDEQGAPDGYTF
>.|TRBJ2-7|.|TRBV24-1
TGTGCCACCAGTGACAGGGGCAACGAGCAGTACTTC
CATSDRGNEQYF
>TRBD2|TRBJ2-3|.|TRBV7-3
TGTGCCAGCAGCTTGGCCGGGACTAGCGGGGTCACAGATACGCAGTATTTT
CASSLAGTSGVTDTQYF
>.|TRBJ2-1|.|TRBV7-3
TGTGCCAGCAGCTTTGGTTTCACTCCGGGGAGGTACAATGAGCAGTTCTTC
CASSFGFTPGRYNEQFF
>TRBD1|TRBJ1-6|.|TRBV30
TGTGCCTGGAATCCGGGACAGGGATCTTCACCCCTCCACTTT
CAWNPGQGSSPLHF
>TRBD1|TRBJ1-4|.|TRBV18
TGTGCCAGCTTTACAGGGGCAACTAATGAAAAACTGTTTTTT
CASFTGATNEKLFF
>.|TRBJ1-5|.|TRBV10-3
TGTGCCATCAGTGAAAGGGGGGGGGAATATGACAATCAGCCCCAGCATTTT
CAISERGGEYDNQPQHF
>TRBD1|TRBJ1-6|.|TRBV4-3
TGCGCCAGCAGCCAAGACGGGGGCAGGGGGCGGATTTTTTCACCCCTCCACTTT
CASSQDGGRGRIFSPLHF
>.|TRBJ1-1|.|TRBV4-2
TGTGCCAGCAGCCAGGACACAAACACTGAAGCTTTCTTT
CASSQDTNTEAFF
>TRBD2|TRBJ2-2|.|TRBV11-2
TGTGCCAGCAGCTTAAGGGGGACTAGCGAGGGCACCGGGGAGCTGTTTTTT
CASSLRGTSEGTGELFF
>.|TRBJ2-3|once|TRBV6-2/TRBV6-3
TGTGCCAGCAGCCCCCAGGCCGATACGCAGTATTTT
CASSPQADTQYF